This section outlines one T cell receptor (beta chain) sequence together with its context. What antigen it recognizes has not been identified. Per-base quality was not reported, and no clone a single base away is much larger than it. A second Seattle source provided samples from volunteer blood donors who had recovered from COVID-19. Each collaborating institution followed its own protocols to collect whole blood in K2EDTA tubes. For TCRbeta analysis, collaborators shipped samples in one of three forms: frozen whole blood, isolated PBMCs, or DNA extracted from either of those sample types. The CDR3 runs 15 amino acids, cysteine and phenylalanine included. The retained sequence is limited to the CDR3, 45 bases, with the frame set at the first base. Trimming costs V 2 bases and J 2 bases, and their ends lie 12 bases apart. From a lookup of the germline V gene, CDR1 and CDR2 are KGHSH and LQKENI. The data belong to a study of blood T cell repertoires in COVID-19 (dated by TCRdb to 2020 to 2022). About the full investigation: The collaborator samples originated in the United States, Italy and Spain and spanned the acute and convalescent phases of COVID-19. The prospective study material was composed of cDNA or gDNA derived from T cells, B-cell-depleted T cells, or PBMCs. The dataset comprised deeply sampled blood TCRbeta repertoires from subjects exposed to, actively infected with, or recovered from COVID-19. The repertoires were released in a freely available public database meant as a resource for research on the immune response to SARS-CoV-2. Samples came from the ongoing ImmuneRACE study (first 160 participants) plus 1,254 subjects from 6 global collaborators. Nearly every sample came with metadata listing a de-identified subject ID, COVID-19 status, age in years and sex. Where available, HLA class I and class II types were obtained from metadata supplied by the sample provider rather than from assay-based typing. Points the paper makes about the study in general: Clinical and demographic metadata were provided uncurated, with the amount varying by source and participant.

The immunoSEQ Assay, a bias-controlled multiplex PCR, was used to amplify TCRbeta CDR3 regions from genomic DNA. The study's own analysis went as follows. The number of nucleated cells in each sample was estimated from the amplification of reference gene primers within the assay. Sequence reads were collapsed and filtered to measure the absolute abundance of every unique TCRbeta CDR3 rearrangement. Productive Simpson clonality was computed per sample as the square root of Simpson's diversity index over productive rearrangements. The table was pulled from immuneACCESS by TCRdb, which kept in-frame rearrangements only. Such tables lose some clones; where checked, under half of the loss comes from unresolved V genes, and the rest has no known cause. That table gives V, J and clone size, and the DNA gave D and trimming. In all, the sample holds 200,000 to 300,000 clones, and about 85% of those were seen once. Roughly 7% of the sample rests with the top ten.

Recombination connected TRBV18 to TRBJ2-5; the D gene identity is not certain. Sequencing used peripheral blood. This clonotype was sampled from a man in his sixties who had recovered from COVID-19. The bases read TGTGCCAGCTCACCATCAATCAGGTCACAAGAGACCCAGTACTTC. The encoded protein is CASSPSIRSQETQYF.